The 11 T cell receptor beta chains reported below all come from one sample, sequenced in a study of blood T cells in healthy people across ages. A second PCR of 7 to 11 cycles used a sample-barcoded 5' primer and a J-beta primer mix. TCRdb processed the 5' RACE reads anew with MiXCR; each CDR3 protein has one entry. This table holds 650,000 to 1,000,000 distinct CDR3 sequences, about 45% found once. Material for sequencing was blood. All receptors derive from an elderly man in good health.

The V gene is TRBV6-1, the J gene TRBJ1-5; no clear D. CDR1 and CDR2 from the germline V gene are MNHNS and SASEGT. The CDR3 length is 14 residues. V was clipped by 1 base and J by 0 bases, with 4 bases between them. In DNA, the CDR3 is TGTGCCAGCAGTGAAGGGAATAGCAATCAGCCCCAGCATTTT. This codes for CASSEGNSNQPQHF.

This clonotype was detected a few times. The chain uses TRBV29-1 and TRBJ1-5, with TRBD1 matching over 7 bases. The CDR3 is 14 residues long. Germline CDR1 is SQVTM and CDR2 is ANQGSEA. Trimming took 5 bases from V and 0 from J; bases not matched to a gene: 4. CDR3 amino acids: CSVRTGASNQPQHF. The CDR3 DNA reads TGCAGCGTTCGGACAGGAGCTAGCAATCAGCCCCAGCATTTT.

This clonotype was observed a handful of times. The chain employs TRBV7-3 and TRBJ2-2; 8 bases are a match to TRBD1. V dropped 5 bases and J dropped 7; count of bases not matched to a gene: 15. The CDR3 is 17 amino acids. CDR1 is SGHTA and CDR2 is FQGTGA in the germline V gene. In DNA, the CDR3 is TGTGCCAGCAGCCCGGGCCGGACAGGGCAACGAGGCGGGGAGCTGTTTTTT. Residues: CASSPGRTGQRGGELFF.

The chain combines TRBV5-1 with TRBJ2-7; no clear D gene. Looked up from germline, CDR1 is SGHRS and CDR2 is YFSETQ. The CDR3 runs 14 residues. With 2 bases removed from V and 0 bases from J, the gap between germline ends came to 9 bases. CDR3 in DNA: TGCGCCAGCAGCTTCGCGGCAGGCTCCTACGAGCAGTACTTC. Translation: CASSFAAGSYEQYF.

This clonotype was observed a handful of times. The chain carries TRBV5-1 and TRBJ1-4, with TRBD1 matching 9 bases. In germline, CDR1 is SGHRS, CDR2 YFSETQ. Losses at the gene ends were 4 bases for V and 5 bases for J; bases not matched to a gene: 3. This CDR3 region has 14 residues. The CDR3 DNA sequence: TGCGCCAGCAGCGTGGGGACAGGGAATGAAAAACTGTTTTTT. This codes for CASSVGTGNEKLFF.

In its sample, this clonotype was seen many times. The chain's CDR3 is CSAPLPNSGANVLTF. The DNA for the CDR3 is TGCAGCGCTCCCCTCCCCAACTCTGGGGCCAACGTCCTGACTTTC. The chain recombines TRBV29-1 with TRBJ2-6; D remains unclear. Germline loops: CDR1 SQVTM, CDR2 ANQGSEA. The CDR3 contains 15 residues. V lost 7 bases to trimming and J lost 0 bases, with 13 bases between them.

This sequence joins TRBV5-6 and TRBJ2-5; 7 positions agree with TRBD2. Germline values: CDR1 SGHDT, CDR2 YYEEEE. J lost 2 bases, V lost 1 base, and 5 bases had no gene match. This CDR3 contains 15 residues. CDR3 sequence (DNA): TGTGCCAGCAGCTTGAGGCTAGCGGAGCAAGAGACCCAGTACTTC. It is translated as CASSLRLAEQETQYF.

This chain connects TRBV2 to TRBJ2-7; no reliable D call. The end of the DNA fits TRBJ2-5 better, so the J call may be wrong. This CDR3 comprises 12 residues. Germline-derived CDR1 and CDR2 are SNHLY and FYNNEI. CDR3 amino acids: CAILDVEETQYF. DNA of the CDR3: TGTGCCATACTTGACGTTGAAGAGACCCAGTACTTC.

This rearrangement joins TRBV13 to TRBJ1-6; 12 bases agree with TRBD1. The trim removed 5 bases at V and 7 bases at J, leaving 6 bases unmatched. CDR3 length: 16 residues. Germline V lookup: CDR1 PRHDT, CDR2 FYEKMQ (reference sequence). CDR3 sequence: CASSAGQGAGNSPLHF. CDR3 sequence (DNA): TGTGCCAGCAGCGCGGGACAGGGGGCTGGAAATTCACCCCTCCACTTT.

This chain joins TRBV29-1 and TRBJ2-5; possibly TRBD1 or TRBD2 for D (5 bases each). Near its end, the DNA agrees better with TRBJ2-7, so the J call may be wrong. The CDR3 consists of 12 residues. In germline, CDR1 is SQVTM, CDR2 ANQGSEA. The CDR3 protein is CSVDRGVGEQYF. The DNA for the CDR3 is TGCAGCGTTGACCGGGGCGTTGGCGAGCAGTACTTC.

This clonotype turned up a few times. The rearrangement joins TRBV28 to TRBJ2-5; TRBD1 aligns across 10 bases. The junction had 6 bases not matched to a gene; V was cut back by 3 bases and J by 5 bases. CDR3 length equals 15 residues. In germline, CDR1 is MDHEN, CDR2 SYDVKM. The CDR3 loop is CASSFPGQGTETQYF. Written as DNA, the CDR3 is TGTGCCAGCAGTTTCCCGGGACAGGGGACCGAGACCCAGTACTTC.